This record concerns one TCR beta chain sequence. Antigen unknown. These data come from a study of siplizumab effects on memory and regulatory T cells. The study's findings and limits: Proliferating Tregs' suppressive function in siplizumab cultures went unconfirmed. Poor capture below about 10^-5 frequency left most alloreactive clones unmapped to unstimulated subsets. It seemed that naive T cells were more diverse than memory cells and were major contributors to the alloresponse.

Clones were read by immunoSEQ multiplex PCR, and TCRdb kept only the in-frame ones, dropping some. The sample lists tens of thousands of clones; around 80% were seen once. The germline gives CDR1 SGHVS, CDR2 FNYEAQ. CDR3 length: 14 amino acids. V was cut by 2 bases and J by 3 bases, with 10 bases left in between. This sequence joins TRBV7-6 and TRBJ1-1; D gene uncertain. The sequence came from a human donor in good health. The sequencing sample was made of memory CD4+ T cells sorted from blood. CDR3 in amino acids: CASSLLARDTEAFF. The CDR3 DNA is TGTGCCAGCAGCTTACTGGCACGAGACACTGAAGCTTTCTTT.